What follows describes a single TCR beta chain. The data are from a study of control samples from healthy donors and cancer patients. TCRdb's copy holds only in-frame clones and misses some; the assay was immunoSEQ multiplex PCR. Of approximately 70,000 clones listed, approximately 88% are singletons. The V segment lost 4 bases and the J segment 2 bases; nucleotides outside the gene matches: 11. The CDR3 covers 17 residues. Germline-derived CDR1 and CDR2 are SGHTA and FQGNSA. The chain combines TRBV7-2 with TRBJ2-7; 10 bases are shared with TRBD2. Sequenced sample: blood. This TCR was recovered from a man in his forties or fifties in good health. The CDR3 DNA sequence: TGTGCCAGCAGCTCGAGTTCTAGCGGGAGTGGACCCTACGAGCAGTACTTC. This gives the protein CASSSSSSGSGPYEQYF.